This T cell receptor (beta chain) was found in a study of cytomegalovirus exposure and HLA in healthy donors. The wider study: Roughly 80 million unique TCRs from HLA-typed donors made up an early data release.

PCR involved 60 Vbeta and 13 Jbeta primers. Original processing notes: The authors later counted about 80 million unique TCR beta chains, approximately 10 million of them shared. TCRdb's copy holds only in-frame clones and misses some; the assay was immunoSEQ multiplex PCR. D and trimming were read from the DNA, whereas the V and J calls and clone size are those reported in that table. The table records about 150,000 clones, around 88% of them present only once. V dropped 0 bases and J dropped 0 bases, with 6 bases sitting between them. The CDR3 extends over 14 amino acids. Germline V lookup: CDR1 WSHSY, CDR2 SAAADI.

Specimen: PBMCs. The chain has TRBV10-2 and TRBJ2-7; unclear D gene. The receptor was isolated from a woman younger than 30 in good health and CMV-seronegative. The CDR3 spells CASSESRSSYEQYF. CDR3 DNA sequence: TGCGCCAGCAGTGAGTCTCGGTCCTCCTACGAGCAGTACTTC.